This section outlines one T cell receptor beta chain sequence together with its context. Antigen unknown. The record originates from a study of shared clonotypes between healthy human individuals. Background on the study: The cohort had a couple of women and a few men, ages 18 to 49. Study-wide results and limits: Clonotype sharing among the donors was expected to vary with sequencing depth.

Nashville, Tennessee was home to all donors, who were Caucasian adults. Splitting of CD4+ cells produced CD45RA+ naive and CD45RA-negative memory subsets. Libraries were prepared by immunoSEQ multiplex PCR; TCRdb keeps only in-frame clonotypes and omits some of them. The table lists approximately 2.5 million clones, more than 90% of them singletons. The source material was naive CD4+ T cells sorted from blood. Specified subset: CD45RA+ positively selected. The clonotype comes from a man aged 18 to 29 in good health.

In DNA, the CDR3 is TGCGCCAGCAGCTTCGTTCAGGGGAGCTACGAGCAGTACTTC. Protein product: CASSFVQGSYEQYF. V usage is TRBV5-1 and J usage is TRBJ2-7; D might be TRBD1 (6 bases). Germline V CDR1 and CDR2: SGHRS, YFSETQ. V lost 2 bases, J lost 3 bases, and 12 bases lay in between. The CDR3 is made up of 14 amino acids.